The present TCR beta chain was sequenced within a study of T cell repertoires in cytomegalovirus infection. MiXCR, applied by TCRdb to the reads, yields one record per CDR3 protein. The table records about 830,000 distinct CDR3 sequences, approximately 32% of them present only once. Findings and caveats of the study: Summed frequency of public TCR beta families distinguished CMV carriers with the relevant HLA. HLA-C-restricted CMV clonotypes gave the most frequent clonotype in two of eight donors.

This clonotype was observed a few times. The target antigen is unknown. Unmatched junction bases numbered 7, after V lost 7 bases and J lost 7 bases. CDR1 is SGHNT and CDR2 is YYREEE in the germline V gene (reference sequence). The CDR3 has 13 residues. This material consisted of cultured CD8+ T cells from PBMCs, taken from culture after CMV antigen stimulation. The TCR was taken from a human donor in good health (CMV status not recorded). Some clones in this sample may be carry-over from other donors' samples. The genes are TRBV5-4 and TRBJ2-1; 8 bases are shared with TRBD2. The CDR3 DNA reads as TGTGCCAGCTTCGGGGGGGCAGAAAATGAGCAGTTCTTC. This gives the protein CASFGGAENEQFF.